This T cell receptor (beta chain) was sequenced during a study of cytomegalovirus exposure and HLA in healthy donors. The PCR employed 60 Vbeta primers together with 13 Jbeta primers. Data came from immunoSEQ multiplex PCR; TCRdb stores just in-frame clones and leaves some out. Altogether 120,000 or so clones are present, about 80% being singletons, with the ten largest covering roughly 9%. Germline V gene lookup returns CDR1 GTSNPN and CDR2 SVGIG (reference sequence). The CDR3 spans 12 residues. The J gene is TRBJ2-5, the V gene TRBV30; D might be TRBD2 (7 bases). The J call may be incorrect, as the DNA end agrees better with TRBJ2-7. This sequence originates from a woman between 45 and 65 years old in good health and CMV-seropositive. The sample consisted of PBMCs. The CDR3 DNA reads TGTGCCGGGGGGGCAGGGCTCTACGAGCAGTACTTC. Amino acids: CAGGAGLYEQYF.